The T cell receptor beta chain described here comes from a study of blood T cell repertoires in COVID-19. Study-level background: Collection of acute and convalescent COVID-19 samples took place in the United States, Italy and Spain. The cDNA or gDNA used as material had been derived from T cells, B-cell-depleted T cells, or PBMCs.

The study recruited people aged 18 to 89 years across approximately 25 US areas. Source study methods: Cell counts per sample came from amplifying reference gene primers. Some clones are missing from TCRdb's copy, which holds only in-frame ones; the method was immunoSEQ multiplex PCR. V, J and clone size were drawn from that table, and D and trimming were deduced from the DNA. The table lists 150,000 to 200,000 clones, more than 70% of them singletons, with 6% in the top ten. The V end lost 4 bases, the J end lost 5 bases, and 21 bases lay between the germline ends. Looked up from germline, CDR1 is SGHRS and CDR2 is YFSETQ. This CDR3 is built from 16 residues.

This sequence originates from a man in his forties who had recovered from COVID-19. V usage is TRBV5-1 and J usage is TRBJ1-1; tentative D call: TRBD1 (5 bases). Sequencing input: PBMCs or T cells enriched from blood (not recorded which). CDR3 region: CASSPGSRAGGTEAFF. The CDR3 DNA sequence: TGCGCCAGCAGCCCTGGGTCCAGGGCCGGAGGGACTGAAGCTTTCTTT.